Each of the 17 T cell receptor beta chains below was sequenced from the same sample in a study of T cell changes during pregnancy in multiple sclerosis. Generated by immunoSEQ multiplex PCR, the TCRdb table keeps only in-frame clones and is missing some. The sample carries 65,000 to 85,000 clones, 80% to 95% recorded once. The sample was CD4+ T cells from peripheral blood mononuclear cells, taken after pregnancy. The receptors here all came from a female donor with multiple sclerosis, enrolled in a pregnancy study.

The CDR3 region is CASSLSRGVSDRGVEQYF. The CDR3 bases are TGCGCCAGCAGCTTGTCAAGGGGCGTCAGCGACAGGGGGGTCGAGCAGTACTTC. The rearrangement joins TRBV5-1 to TRBJ2-7, with 9 bases fitting TRBD1. V lost 1 base, J lost 6 bases, and 17 bases stayed unmatched. The CDR3 is made up of 18 amino acids. Germline CDR1 SGHRS, CDR2 YFSETQ.

Here the CDR3 DNA reads TGTGCCAGCAGTTTAACCCGTTCGGGCTACGAGCAGTACTTC. This translates into CASSLTRSGYEQYF. The V call is TRBV27, the J call TRBJ2-7; the D is unclear. The CDR3 runs 14 residues. V lost 2 bases and J lost 3, with 11 bases in between. Germline CDR1 reads MNHEY; CDR2 reads SMNVEV (reference sequence).

The chain links TRBV7-7 to TRBJ2-3, with TRBD1 as a possible D gene (6 bases). This CDR3 comprises 13 residues. CDR1 and CDR2 (germline): SSHAT, FNYEAQ (reference sequence). V dropped 5 bases and J dropped 2 bases, with 8 bases sitting between them. CDR3 region: CASSGGYTDTQYF. The CDR3 DNA reads TGTGCCAGCAGCGGGGGCTACACAGATACGCAGTATTTT.

J is TRBJ2-7 and V is TRBV4-2; no clear D gene. In germline, CDR1 is LGHNA, CDR2 YNFKEQ. The CDR3 spans 15 residues. V lost 0 bases and J 6 bases, leaving 15 bases between the germline ends. The CDR3 DNA reads as TGTGCCAGCAGCCAAGATGTCGGTGATTGGAGCGAGCAGTACTTC. Protein product: CASSQDVGDWSEQYF.

This clone is a singleton in its sample. The chain employs TRBV18 and TRBJ2-7; 7 positions agree with TRBD1. This CDR3 has 16 residues. V dropped 2 bases and J dropped 2; count of bases not matched to a gene: 9. In germline, CDR1 is KGHSH, CDR2 LQKENI. The CDR3 region has the DNA TGTGCCAGCTCACCAGGGATGCCAGGGGGTCCCTACGAGCAGTACTTC. Translated, it gives CASSPGMPGGPYEQYF.

The chain uses TRBV2 and TRBJ1-1; D may be TRBD1 (6 bases). V lost 8 bases and J lost 5, with 15 bases in between. Germline loops: CDR1 SNHLY, CDR2 FYNNEI. This CDR3 has 13 amino acids. The DNA for the CDR3 is TGTGCCAGCTCTCAGGGGATTAGAACTGAAGCTTTCTTT. Translation gives CASSQGIRTEAFF.

The chain employs TRBV29-1 and TRBJ1-1; 7 nucleotides align to TRBD1. With 4 bases clipped from V and 0 bases from J, the junction kept 5 bases outside the gene matches. The CDR3 is 14 residues long. CDR1 is SQVTM and CDR2 is ANQGSEA in the germline V gene. CDR3 amino acids: CSVVSGQLNTEAFF. The CDR3 bases are TGCAGCGTTGTCTCGGGACAGCTGAACACTGAAGCTTTCTTT.

J is TRBJ1-1 and V is TRBV18, with 7 nucleotides matching TRBD1. V shed 3 bases and J 8 bases; nucleotides not matched to a gene: 3. This CDR3 region has 12 residues. Germline-derived CDR1 and CDR2 are KGHSH and LQKENI. The CDR3 protein is CASSPQTGEAFF. The CDR3 DNA reads as TGTGCCAGCTCACCCCAGACAGGGGAAGCTTTCTTT. Together with reference TRBV18 and TRBJ1-1, the CDR3 gives the full variable domain: NAGVMQNPRHLVRRRGQEARLRCSPMKGHSHVYWYRQLPEEGLKFMVYLQKENIIDESGMPKERFSAEFPKEGPSILRIQQVVRGDSAAYFCASSPQTGEAFFGQGTRLTVV.

In this sample, this clone turned up a few times. This CDR3 reads CASSQDTGYGYTF. The CDR3 DNA follows: TGCGCCAGCAGCCAAGATACAGGCTATGGCTACACCTTC. The chain has TRBV4-1 and TRBJ1-2, with D possibly being TRBD1 (5 bases). From germline, CDR1 is MGHRA and CDR2 YSYEKL. The CDR3 totals 13 residues. Trimming cost V 0 bases and J 4 bases, with 6 bases left between them.

The genes are TRBV28 and TRBJ2-7; 10 positions match TRBD1. V lost 3 bases to trimming and J lost 7 bases; unmatched junction nucleotides: 9. Germline lookup yields CDR1 MDHEN and CDR2 SYDVKM. The CDR3 sequence is 15 residues long. DNA for the CDR3: TGTGCCAGCAGTTTTCTGGGACAGGGGACGCCGGAGCAGTACTTC. Translation gives CASSFLGQGTPEQYF.

This chain connects TRBV5-1 to TRBJ1-5, with D possibly matching TRBD1 (5 bases). The germline V gene encodes CDR1 SGHRS and CDR2 YFSETQ. The CDR3 consists of 15 residues. The ends were cut back, 4 bases at V and 5 bases at J, with 16 bases in the middle. The DNA for the CDR3 is TGCGCCAGCAGCCCGGGAGCGGGACGGGATCAGCCCCAGCATTTT. Translated, it gives CASSPGAGRDQPQHF.

The V and J genes are TRBV29-1 and TRBJ2-7; 11 nucleotides match TRBD2. The CDR3 runs 14 residues. Germline CDR1 and CDR2: SQVTM and ANQGSEA. Trimming took 6 bases from V and 2 from J; bases not matched to a gene: 6. CDR3 sequence reads: CSVTGTSGAYEQYF. The CDR3 coding sequence is TGCAGCGTAACCGGGACTAGCGGAGCCTACGAGCAGTACTTC.

This chain links TRBV5-1 with TRBJ2-7; TRBD1 matches 9 bases. The germline gives CDR1 SGHRS, CDR2 YFSETQ. With V trimmed by 2 bases and J by 5 bases, 5 bases remained unmatched. CDR3 length: 14 amino acids. The DNA of the CDR3 is TGCGCCAGCAGCTTCCGGGACAGGGACCACGAGCAGTACTTC. It yields the protein CASSFRDRDHEQYF.

This sequence joins TRBV5-4 and TRBJ2-3, with no clear D. CDR1 is SGHNT, CDR2 YYREEE, per germline (reference sequence). The CDR3 spans 13 residues. V gave up 0 bases and J gave up 6 bases, with 8 bases separating them. In DNA form, the CDR3 reads TGTGCCAGCAGCTTGGGGAGTTTCGATACGCAGTATTTT. This gives the protein CASSLGSFDTQYF.

The genes are TRBV9 and TRBJ1-5; the D is unclear. Germline V gene sequence: CDR1 SGDLS, CDR2 YYNGEE. Deletions cut 0 bases from V and 2 bases from J, with 6 bases between. The CDR3 is made up of 14 amino acids. The CDR3 sequence is CASSVDGGNQPQHF. CDR3 sequence (DNA): TGTGCCAGCAGCGTAGACGGGGGCAATCAGCCCCAGCATTTT.

A note on this clone: This same CDR3 is encoded by further DNA sequences in the sample. The J gene is TRBJ2-7, the V gene TRBV30; 7 nucleotides line up with TRBD1. CDR3 length equals 13 residues. Trimming cost V 2 bases and J 2 bases; bases outside gene matches: 3. The germline V gene encodes CDR1 GTSNPN and CDR2 SVGIG (reference sequence). As DNA, the CDR3 is TGTGCCTGGAGTAGGGACAGAGCCTACGAGCAGTACTTC. Its translation is CAWSRDRAYEQYF.

The chain couples TRBV5-1 to TRBJ2-1; no clear D. The CDR3 sequence is 13 residues long. V gave up 2 bases and J gave up 5 bases, with 8 bases separating them. Looked up from germline, CDR1 is SGHRS and CDR2 is YFSETQ. The CDR3 DNA reads as TGCGCCAGCAGCTTCGGGTGGAACAATGAGCAGTTCTTC. This translates into CASSFGWNNEQFF.